These 19 T cell receptor beta chains were all obtained from the same sample, sequenced in a study of blood T cell repertoires in COVID-19. Profiled with immunoSEQ multiplex PCR; TCRdb holds only in-frame clones, not every one. The table includes some 160,000 clones, approximately 90% detected once. The sequencing sample was made of peripheral blood. These receptor sequences come from a man younger than 30 with COVID-19, enrolled during active disease.

This chain connects TRBV30 to TRBJ1-2, with 7 bases that match TRBD1. The CDR3 spans 15 residues. Germline CDR1 is GTSNPN and CDR2 is SVGIG (reference sequence). The J segment lost 7 bases and the V segment lost 4 bases, leaving 15 bases of the junction unmatched. DNA for the CDR3: TGTGCCTGGACCCGCCTCACGGGTTCAGGGGGTGGCTACACCTTC. Its translation: CAWTRLTGSGGGYTF.

The chain employs TRBV5-1 and TRBJ2-5; D perhaps matches TRBD1 (5 bases). In germline, CDR1 is SGHRS, CDR2 YFSETQ. CDR3 length: 14 residues. The V gene lost 1 base and the J gene lost 0 bases, with 7 bases spanning the gap. The CDR3 protein is CASSLPGNQETQYF. CDR3 sequence (DNA): TGCGCCAGCAGCTTGCCAGGGAACCAAGAGACCCAGTACTTC. The full variable domain, with the rest looked up from reference TRBV5-1 and TRBJ2-5, is KAGVTQTPRYLIKTRGQQVTLSCSPISGHRSVSWYQQTPGQGLQFLFEYFSETQRNKGNFPGRFSGRQFSNSRSEMNVSTLELGDSALYLCASSLPGNQETQYFGPGTRLLVL.

The chain recombines TRBV11-3 with TRBJ2-2; TRBD2 matches 7 bases. The junction had 10 bases not matched to a gene; V was cut back by 5 bases and J by 7 bases. There are 15 residues in the CDR3. Germline V gene data show CDR1 as SGHNT and CDR2 as YENEEA. CDR3 protein: CASSPGEGRFGELFF. The CDR3 bases are TGTGCCAGCAGCCCTGGGGAGGGCCGATTCGGGGAGCTGTTTTTT. The variable domain in full, with the rest retrieved from reference TRBV11-3 and TRBJ2-2, is EAGVVQSPRYKIIEKKQPVAFWCNPISGHNTLYWYLQNLGQGPELLIRYENEEAVDDSQLPKDRFSAERLKGVDSTLKIQPAELGDSAVYLCASSPGEGRFGELFFGEGSRLTVL.

The count of this clone is one. The V and J genes are TRBV28 and TRBJ1-2; tentatively, D is TRBD1 (6 bases). CDR3 length: 14 residues. V was shortened by 3 bases and J by 4 bases, with 12 bases between the two germline ends. Germline CDR1 and CDR2: MDHEN and SYDVKM. The CDR3 reads CASSFPYRVYGYTF. In DNA, the CDR3 is TGTGCCAGCAGTTTCCCTTACAGGGTCTATGGCTACACCTTC.

The rearrangement joins TRBV9 to TRBJ2-2; 11 positions agree with TRBD2. Germline V lookup: CDR1 SGDLS, CDR2 YYNGEE. With 2 bases clipped from V and 6 bases from J, the junction kept 0 bases outside the gene matches. The CDR3 extends over 14 amino acids. The CDR3 coding sequence is TGTGCCAGCAGCGTTAGCGGGAGGGCCGGGGAGCTGTTTTTT. It is translated as CASSVSGRAGELFF.

A single count supports this clone. The chain links TRBV5-1 to TRBJ1-2, with no clear D. Germline CDR1 reads SGHRS; CDR2 reads YFSETQ. The CDR3 is 13 residues long. Trimming left V 1 base short and J 3 bases short, with 7 bases between. DNA for the CDR3: TGCGCCAGCAGCTTGAACAGACACTATGGCTACACCTTC. Translating it yields CASSLNRHYGYTF.

The gene calls are TRBV4-3 and TRBJ1-1; no reliable D call. The V gene lost 2 bases and the J gene lost 1 base, with 8 bases spanning the gap. The CDR3 is 14 residues long. CDR1 is LGHNA and CDR2 is YSLEER in the germline V gene. In DNA form, the CDR3 reads TGCGCCAGCAGCCAATCCATCCCGAACACTGAAGCTTTCTTT. Translating gives CASSQSIPNTEAFF.

The genes are TRBV6-5 and TRBJ2-7; maybe TRBD1 (6 bases). This CDR3 is 15 amino acids long. The V and J ends lost 5 bases and 0 bases respectively, with 14 bases between them. Germline CDR1 and CDR2: MNHEY and SVGAGI. The CDR3 coding sequence is TGTGCCAGCAGTACCCGGGACACCAACTCCTACGAGCAGTACTTC. Protein: CASSTRDTNSYEQYF.

The table lists this clone with a count of one. The V and J genes are TRBV19 and TRBJ2-7, with D perhaps matching TRBD1 (6 bases). This CDR3 contains 16 residues. V lost 3 bases and J lost 3, with 18 bases in between. CDR1 is LNHDA, CDR2 SQIVND, per germline (reference sequence). This CDR3 is CASSMSFGQPNYEQYF. The CDR3 nucleotides read TGTGCCAGTAGTATGTCTTTCGGACAGCCCAACTACGAGCAGTACTTC.

J is TRBJ2-1 and V is TRBV10-3; possible D gene TRBD1, 6 bases. Germline CDR1 ENHRY, CDR2 SYGVKD. The CDR3 length is 14 residues. V gave up 8 bases and J gave up 1 base, with 12 bases separating them. This CDR3 is CAIGPDRSYNEQFF. As DNA, the CDR3 is TGTGCCATCGGGCCCGACAGGTCCTACAATGAGCAGTTCTTC.

The J gene is TRBJ2-7, the V gene TRBV6-2 or TRBV6-3; 7 nucleotides align to TRBD1. Germline CDR1 reads MNHEY; CDR2 reads SVGEGT. J gave up 0 bases and V 5 bases, and 10 bases lay outside the gene matches. The CDR3 sequence is 16 residues long. DNA of the CDR3: TGTGCCAGCAGTCCCTACGGGGACAGTATCTCCTACGAGCAGTACTTC. It codes for CASSPYGDSISYEQYF.

The chain links TRBV29-1 to TRBJ1-2; 7 positions agree with TRBD1. Germline-derived CDR1 and CDR2 are SQVTM and ANQGSEA. J was trimmed by 4 bases and V by 6 bases; bases with no gene match: 17. CDR3 size: 16 residues. In DNA, the CDR3 is TGCAGCGTAACCGGGACAGCAACAACCTCCACCTATGGCTACACCTTC. Translating it yields CSVTGTATTSTYGYTF.

The chain links TRBV19 to TRBJ2-7; TRBD2 might be the D (6 bases). CDR1 and CDR2 (germline): LNHDA, SQIVND (reference sequence). CDR3 length: 15 amino acids. Trimming stripped 4 bases from V and 5 bases from J, with 18 bases between. CDR3: CASSTVRGIIDEQYF. CDR3 nucleotides: TGTGCCAGTAGTACCGTCCGGGGGATTATTGACGAGCAGTACTTC.

The rearrangement links TRBV28 to TRBJ1-6, with 7 bases identical to TRBD1. The CDR3 has 14 amino acids. With V trimmed by 5 bases and J by 7 bases, 5 bases remained unmatched. Germline assignment: CDR1 MDHEN and CDR2 SYDVKM. The CDR3 DNA reads TGTGCCAGCAGTACACAGGGGTACAATTCACCCCTCCACTTT. Translation: CASSTQGYNSPLHF.

The chain couples TRBV13 to TRBJ2-7; 8 nucleotides match TRBD1. The V gene end was trimmed by 5 bases and the J gene end by 3 bases; junction bases not matched to a gene: 9. Per the germline V gene, CDR1 is PRHDT and CDR2 is FYEKMQ (reference sequence). The CDR3 is 15 amino acids. The CDR3 region has the DNA TGTGCCAGCAGCAAGCCCGGGACAGGAGGCTACGAGCAGTACTTC. Residues: CASSKPGTGGYEQYF. Full variable domain (missing parts from reference TRBV13 and TRBJ2-7): AAGVIQSPRHLIKEKRETATLKCYPIPRHDTVYWYQQGPGQDPQFLISFYEKMQSDKGSIPDRFSAQQFSDYHSELNMSSLELGDSALYFCASSKPGTGGYEQYFGPGTRLTVT.

V gene TRBV19 combines with J gene TRBJ2-7; no firm D call. Germline lookup yields CDR1 LNHDA and CDR2 SQIVND (reference sequence). The germline V and J ends were trimmed by 4 bases and 3 bases, with 13 bases remaining between them. The CDR3 spans 14 residues. In DNA form, the CDR3 reads TGTGCCAGTAGTACCGAAGCCGAAAGCTACGAGCAGTACTTC. Translated: CASSTEAESYEQYF.

This chain links TRBV13 with TRBJ1-6; TRBD1 is a possible D gene (5 bases). CDR1 is PRHDT, CDR2 FYEKMQ, per germline (reference sequence). There are 14 residues in the CDR3. V dropped 8 bases and J dropped 6 bases, with 14 bases sitting between them. Here the CDR3 DNA reads TGTGCCAGCGGGCAGGGTATTTCTAATTCACCCCTCCACTTT. As protein: CASGQGISNSPLHF.

The V call is TRBV14, the J call TRBJ1-6; D uncertain. Germline CDR1 and CDR2: SGHDN and FVKESK. V was trimmed by 0 bases and J by 4 bases, leaving 13 bases between them. This CDR3 comprises 17 residues. The CDR3 sequence is CASSQDLYTQYNSPLHF. Written as DNA, the CDR3 is TGTGCCAGCAGCCAAGATCTTTATACACAGTATAATTCACCCCTCCACTTT.

The chain employs TRBV7-2 and TRBJ1-1, with D uncertain. Germline V gene lookup returns CDR1 SGHTA and CDR2 FQGNSA. The CDR3 consists of 12 residues. Trimming pared 4 bases from V and 8 bases from J, leaving 11 bases between. CDR3 amino acids: CASSYPGDEAFF. Here the CDR3 DNA reads TGTGCCAGCAGCTACCCAGGCGACGAAGCTTTCTTT.